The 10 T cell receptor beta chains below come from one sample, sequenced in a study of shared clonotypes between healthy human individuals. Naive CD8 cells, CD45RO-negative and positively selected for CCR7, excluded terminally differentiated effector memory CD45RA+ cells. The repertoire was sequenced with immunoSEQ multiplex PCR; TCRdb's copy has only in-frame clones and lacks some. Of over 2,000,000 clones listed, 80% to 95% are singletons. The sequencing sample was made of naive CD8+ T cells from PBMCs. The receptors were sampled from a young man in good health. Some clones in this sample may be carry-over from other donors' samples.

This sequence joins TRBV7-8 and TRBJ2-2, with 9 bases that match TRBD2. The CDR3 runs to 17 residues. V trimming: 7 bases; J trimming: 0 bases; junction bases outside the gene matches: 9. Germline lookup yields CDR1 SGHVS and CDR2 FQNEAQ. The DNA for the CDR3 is TGTGCCAGCACCATCAGGCTAGCGGGAACGAACACCGGGGAGCTGTTTTTT. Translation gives CASTIRLAGTNTGELFF. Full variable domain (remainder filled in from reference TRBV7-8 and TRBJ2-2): GAGVSQSPRYKVAKRGQDVALRCDPISGHVSLFWYQQALGQGPEFLTYFQNEAQLDKSGLPSDRFFAERPEGSVSTLKIQRTQQEDSAVYLCASTIRLAGTNTGELFFGEGSRLTVL.

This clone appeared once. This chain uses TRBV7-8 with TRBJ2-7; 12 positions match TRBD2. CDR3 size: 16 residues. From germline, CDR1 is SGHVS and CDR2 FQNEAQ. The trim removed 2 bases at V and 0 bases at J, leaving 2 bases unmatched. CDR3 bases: TGTGCCAGCAGCTTACAACTAGCGGGGGGCTCCTACGAGCAGTACTTC. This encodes CASSLQLAGGSYEQYF. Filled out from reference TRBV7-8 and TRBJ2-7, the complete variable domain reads GAGVSQSPRYKVAKRGQDVALRCDPISGHVSLFWYQQALGQGPEFLTYFQNEAQLDKSGLPSDRFFAERPEGSVSTLKIQRTQQEDSAVYLCASSLQLAGGSYEQYFGPGTRLTVT.

In nucleotides, the CDR3 is TGTGCCAGCTCACCTCCCCTGATACCCTACAATGAGCAGTTCTTC. Translating it yields CASSPPLIPYNEQFF. The chain joins TRBV18 to TRBJ2-1; D is ambiguous. Trimming took 3 bases from V and 2 from J, leaving 11 bases between them. Germline assignment: CDR1 KGHSH and CDR2 LQKENI. The CDR3 totals 15 residues.

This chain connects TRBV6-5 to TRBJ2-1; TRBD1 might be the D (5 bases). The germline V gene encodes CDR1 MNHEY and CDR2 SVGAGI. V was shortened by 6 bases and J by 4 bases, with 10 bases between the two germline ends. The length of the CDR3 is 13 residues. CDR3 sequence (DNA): TGTGCCAGCAGGTCAGGGAAATACAATGAGCAGTTCTTC. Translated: CASRSGKYNEQFF.

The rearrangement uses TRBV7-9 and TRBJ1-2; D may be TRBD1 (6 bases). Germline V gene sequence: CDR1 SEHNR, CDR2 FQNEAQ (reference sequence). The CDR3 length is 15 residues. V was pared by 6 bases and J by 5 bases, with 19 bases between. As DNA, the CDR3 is TGTGCCAGCAGTGAGGGGGGCGCCTCTTATTATGGCTACACCTTC. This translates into CASSEGGASYYGYTF.

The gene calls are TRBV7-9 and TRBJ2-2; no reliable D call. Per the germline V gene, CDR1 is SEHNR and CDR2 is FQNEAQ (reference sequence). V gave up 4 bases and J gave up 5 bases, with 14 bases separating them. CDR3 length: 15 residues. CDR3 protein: CASSSSGSPTGELFF. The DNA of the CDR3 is TGTGCCAGCAGCTCCTCGGGTAGCCCTACCGGGGAGCTGTTTTTT.

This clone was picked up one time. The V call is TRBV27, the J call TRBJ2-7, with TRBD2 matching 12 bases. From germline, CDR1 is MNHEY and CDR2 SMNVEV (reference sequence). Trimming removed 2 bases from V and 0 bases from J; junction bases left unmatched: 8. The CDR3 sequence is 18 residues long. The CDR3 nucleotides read TGTGCCAGCAGTTTAACGACTAGCGGGAGCCTTAGCTCCTACGAGCAGTACTTC. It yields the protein CASSLTTSGSLSSYEQYF.

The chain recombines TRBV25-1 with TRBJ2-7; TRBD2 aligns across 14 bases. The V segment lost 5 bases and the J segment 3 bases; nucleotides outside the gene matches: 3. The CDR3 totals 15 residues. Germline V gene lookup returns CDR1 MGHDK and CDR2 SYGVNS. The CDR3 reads CASSKTSGRDYEQYF. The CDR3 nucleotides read TGTGCCAGCAGTAAGACTAGCGGGAGGGACTACGAGCAGTACTTC.

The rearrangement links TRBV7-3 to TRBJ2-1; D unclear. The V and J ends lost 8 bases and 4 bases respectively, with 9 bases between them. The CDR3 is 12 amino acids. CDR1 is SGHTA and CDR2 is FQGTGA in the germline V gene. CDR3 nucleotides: TGTGCCAGCGGGTCGTTTTACAATGAGCAGTTCTTC. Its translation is CASGSFYNEQFF.

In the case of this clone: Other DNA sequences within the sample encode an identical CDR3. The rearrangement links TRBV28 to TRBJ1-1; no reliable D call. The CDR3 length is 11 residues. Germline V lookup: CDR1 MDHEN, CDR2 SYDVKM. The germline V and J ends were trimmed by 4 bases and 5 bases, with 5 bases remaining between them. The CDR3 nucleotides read TGTGCCAGCAGTTCATCTACTGAAGCTTTCTTT. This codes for CASSSSTEAFF.